This T cell receptor (beta chain) came from a study of blood T cell repertoires in COVID-19. Overall study context: Spain, Italy and the United States supplied samples that represented acute and convalescent COVID-19. Nucleic acid was either cDNA or gDNA, and it came from T cells, B-cell-depleted T cells, or PBMCs.

Germline V gives CDR1 SNHLY, CDR2 FYNNEI. V trimming: 0 bases; J trimming: 3 bases; junction bases outside the gene matches: 9. This CDR3 region has 17 residues. Original data processing: Estimation of nucleated cell counts relied on the amplification of reference gene primers. The table came from immunoSEQ multiplex PCR; TCRdb's copy has only in-frame clones and leaves some out. Clonal size and the V and J genes are those of that table, whereas D and trimming came from the DNA. The sample contains roughly 300,000 clones, 70% to 85% of which appear only once. A Seattle source enrolled patients during active infection and followed them longitudinally.

The V call is TRBV2, the J call TRBJ2-7, with 9 bases identical to TRBD2. The sequence was collected from a human donor with COVID-19, enrolled during active disease. The donor label of this sample is uncertain. The sample was peripheral blood. This chain's CDR3 is CASSEAPLGSGGYEQYF. CDR3 nucleotides: TGTGCCAGCAGTGAAGCCCCCTTGGGTAGCGGGGGCTACGAGCAGTACTTC.